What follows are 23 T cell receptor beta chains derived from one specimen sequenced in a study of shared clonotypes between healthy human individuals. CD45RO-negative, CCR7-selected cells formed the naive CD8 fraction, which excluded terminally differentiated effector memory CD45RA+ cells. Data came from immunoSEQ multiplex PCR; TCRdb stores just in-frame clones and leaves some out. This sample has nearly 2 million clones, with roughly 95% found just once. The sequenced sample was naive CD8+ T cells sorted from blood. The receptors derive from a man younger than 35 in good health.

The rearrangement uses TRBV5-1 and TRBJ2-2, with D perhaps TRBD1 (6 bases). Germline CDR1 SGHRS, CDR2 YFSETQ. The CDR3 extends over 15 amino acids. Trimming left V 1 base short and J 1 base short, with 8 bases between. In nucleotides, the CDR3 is TGCGCCAGCAGCTTGAACAGGGTGAACACCGGGGAGCTGTTTTTT. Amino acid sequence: CASSLNRVNTGELFF.

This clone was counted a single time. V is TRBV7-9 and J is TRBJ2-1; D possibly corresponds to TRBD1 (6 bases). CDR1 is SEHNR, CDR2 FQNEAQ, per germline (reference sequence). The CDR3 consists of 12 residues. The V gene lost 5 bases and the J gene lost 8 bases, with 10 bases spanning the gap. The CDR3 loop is CASSVTGYEQFF. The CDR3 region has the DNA TGTGCCAGCAGCGTCACAGGGTATGAGCAGTTCTTC.

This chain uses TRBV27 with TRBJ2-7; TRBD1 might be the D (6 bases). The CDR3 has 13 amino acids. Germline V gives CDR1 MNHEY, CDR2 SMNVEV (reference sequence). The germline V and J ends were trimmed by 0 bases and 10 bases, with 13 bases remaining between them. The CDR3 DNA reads TGTGCCAGCAGTTTATCAAGATCCGGGACACAGTACTTC. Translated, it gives CASSLSRSGTQYF.

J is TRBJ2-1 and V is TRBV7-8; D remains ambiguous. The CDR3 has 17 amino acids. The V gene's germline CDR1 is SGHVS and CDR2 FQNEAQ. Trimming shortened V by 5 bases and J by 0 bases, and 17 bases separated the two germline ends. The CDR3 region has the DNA TGTGCCAGCAGCCCATACTTGGCGGAGAGCTCCTACAATGAGCAGTTCTTC. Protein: CASSPYLAESSYNEQFF.

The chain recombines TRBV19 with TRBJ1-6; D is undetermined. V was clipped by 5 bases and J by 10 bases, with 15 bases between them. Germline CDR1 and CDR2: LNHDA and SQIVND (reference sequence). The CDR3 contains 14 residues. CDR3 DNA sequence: TGTGCCAGTAGTCGTGAGGGTTTGGGGTCACCCCTCCACTTT. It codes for CASSREGLGSPLHF. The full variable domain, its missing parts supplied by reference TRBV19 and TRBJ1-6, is DGGITQSPKYLFRKEGQNVTLSCEQNLNHDAMYWYRQDPGQGLRLIYYSQIVNDFQKGDIAEGYSVSREKKESFPLTVTSAQKNPTAFYLCASSREGLGSPLHFGNGTRLTVT.

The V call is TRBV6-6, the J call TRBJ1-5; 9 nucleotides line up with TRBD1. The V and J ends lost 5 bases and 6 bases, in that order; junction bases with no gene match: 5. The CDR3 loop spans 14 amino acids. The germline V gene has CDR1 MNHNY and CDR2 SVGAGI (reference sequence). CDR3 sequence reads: CASSIQGATQPQHF. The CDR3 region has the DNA TGTGCCAGCAGTATACAGGGGGCGACTCAGCCCCAGCATTTT.

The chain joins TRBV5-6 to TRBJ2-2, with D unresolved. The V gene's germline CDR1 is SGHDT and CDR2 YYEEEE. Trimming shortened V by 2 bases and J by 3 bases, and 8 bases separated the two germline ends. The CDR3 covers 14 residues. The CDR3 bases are TGTGCCAGCAGCTTACTGGAATACACCGGGGAGCTGTTTTTT. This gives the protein CASSLLEYTGELFF.

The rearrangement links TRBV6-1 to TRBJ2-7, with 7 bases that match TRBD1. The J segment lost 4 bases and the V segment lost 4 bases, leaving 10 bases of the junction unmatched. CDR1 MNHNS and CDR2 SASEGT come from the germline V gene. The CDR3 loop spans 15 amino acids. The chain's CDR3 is CASSVGQNPIYEQYF. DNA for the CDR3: TGTGCCAGCAGTGTGGGACAGAACCCTATATACGAGCAGTACTTC.

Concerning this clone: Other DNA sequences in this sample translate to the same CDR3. The CDR3 DNA follows: TGCGCCAGCAGCCAGGGACAGACTTACGAGCAGTACTTC. Protein product: CASSQGQTYEQYF. The rearrangement joins TRBV4-1 to TRBJ2-7, with TRBD1 matching over 7 bases. The CDR3 contains 13 residues. Germline V CDR1 and CDR2: MGHRA, YSYEKL. The V gene end was trimmed by 3 bases and the J gene end by 4 bases; junction bases not matched to a gene: 3.

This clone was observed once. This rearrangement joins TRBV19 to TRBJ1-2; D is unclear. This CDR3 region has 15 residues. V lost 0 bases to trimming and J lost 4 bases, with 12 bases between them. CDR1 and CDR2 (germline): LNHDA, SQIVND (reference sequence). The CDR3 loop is CASSIDRQSRYGYTF. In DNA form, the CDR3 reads TGTGCCAGTAGTATAGATCGGCAGAGCCGCTATGGCTACACCTTC.

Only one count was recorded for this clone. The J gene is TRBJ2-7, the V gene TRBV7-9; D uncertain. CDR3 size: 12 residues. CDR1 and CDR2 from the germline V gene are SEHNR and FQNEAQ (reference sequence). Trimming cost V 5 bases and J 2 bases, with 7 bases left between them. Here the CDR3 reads CASSELAYEQYF. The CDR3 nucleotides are TGTGCCAGCAGCGAACTCGCCTACGAGCAGTACTTC.

CDR3 residues: CASSRRIPETQYF. CDR3 nucleotide sequence: TGTGCCAGCAGTCGGAGGATTCCGGAGACCCAGTACTTC. V and J are TRBV27 and TRBJ2-5, with D tentatively TRBD2 (5 bases). This CDR3 has 13 residues. Germline V lookup: CDR1 MNHEY, CDR2 SMNVEV (reference sequence). The V and J ends lost 5 bases and 5 bases respectively, with 12 bases between them.

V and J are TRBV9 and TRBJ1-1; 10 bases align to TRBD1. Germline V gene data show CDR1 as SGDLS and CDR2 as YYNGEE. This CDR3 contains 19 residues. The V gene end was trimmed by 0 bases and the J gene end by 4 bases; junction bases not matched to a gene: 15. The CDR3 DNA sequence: TGTGCCAGCAGCGTAGGACAAGGACAGGGGGAAATATTTGGCACTGAAGCTTTCTTT. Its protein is CASSVGQGQGEIFGTEAFF. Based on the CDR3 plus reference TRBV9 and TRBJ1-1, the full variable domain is DSGVTQTPKHLITATGQRVTLRCSPRSGDLSVYWYQQSLDQGLQFLIQYYNGEERAKGNILERFSAQQFPDLHSELNLSSLELGDSALYFCASSVGQGQGEIFGTEAFFGQGTRLTVV.

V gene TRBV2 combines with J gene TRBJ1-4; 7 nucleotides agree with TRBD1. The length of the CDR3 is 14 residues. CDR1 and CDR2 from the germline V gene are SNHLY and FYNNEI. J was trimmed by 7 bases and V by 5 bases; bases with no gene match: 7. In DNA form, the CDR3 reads TGTGCCAGCAGTCTCCGGGACAGTGGTGAAAAACTGTTTTTT. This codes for CASSLRDSGEKLFF.

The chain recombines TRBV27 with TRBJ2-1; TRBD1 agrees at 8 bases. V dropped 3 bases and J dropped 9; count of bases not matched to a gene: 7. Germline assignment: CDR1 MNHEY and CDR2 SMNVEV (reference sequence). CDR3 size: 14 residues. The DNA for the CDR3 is TGTGCCAGCAGTTTTACAGGGGGGTATGGTGAGCAGTTCTTC. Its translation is CASSFTGGYGEQFF.

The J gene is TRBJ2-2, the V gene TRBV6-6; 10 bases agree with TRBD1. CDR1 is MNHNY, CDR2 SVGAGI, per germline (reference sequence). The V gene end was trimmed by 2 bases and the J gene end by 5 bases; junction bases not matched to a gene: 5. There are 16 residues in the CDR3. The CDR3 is CASSYTGTGVTGELFF. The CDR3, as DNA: TGTGCCAGCAGTTACACCGGGACAGGGGTTACCGGGGAGCTGTTTTTT.

The DNA of the CDR3 is TGTGCCAGCAGTCCCGAGACAGGGACTAACTCCTACGAGCAGTACTTC. This translates into CASSPETGTNSYEQYF. The chain has TRBV27 and TRBJ2-7; D is tentatively TRBD1 or TRBD2 (7 bases each). Germline assignment: CDR1 MNHEY and CDR2 SMNVEV (reference sequence). The germline V and J ends were trimmed by 5 bases and 0 bases, with 17 bases remaining between them. The CDR3 consists of 16 residues.

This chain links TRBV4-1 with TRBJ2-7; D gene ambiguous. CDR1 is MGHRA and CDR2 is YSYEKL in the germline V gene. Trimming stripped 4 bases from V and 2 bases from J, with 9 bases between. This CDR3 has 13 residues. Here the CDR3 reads CASSRGRTYEQYF. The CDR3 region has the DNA TGCGCCAGCAGCCGAGGCAGAACCTACGAGCAGTACTTC.

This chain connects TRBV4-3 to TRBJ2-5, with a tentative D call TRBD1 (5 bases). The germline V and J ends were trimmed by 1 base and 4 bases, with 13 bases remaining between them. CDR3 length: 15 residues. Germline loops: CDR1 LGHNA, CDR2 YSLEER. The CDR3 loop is CASSQGLGEGETQYF. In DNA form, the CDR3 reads TGCGCCAGCAGCCAAGGTTTAGGGGAAGGAGAGACCCAGTACTTC.

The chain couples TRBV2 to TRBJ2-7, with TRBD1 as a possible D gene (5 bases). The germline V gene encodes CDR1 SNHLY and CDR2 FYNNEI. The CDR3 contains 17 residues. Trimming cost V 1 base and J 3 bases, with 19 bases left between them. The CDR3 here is CASSEEGVSAENYEQYF. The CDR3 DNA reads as TGTGCCAGCAGTGAAGAAGGGGTGTCGGCGGAGAACTACGAGCAGTACTTC.

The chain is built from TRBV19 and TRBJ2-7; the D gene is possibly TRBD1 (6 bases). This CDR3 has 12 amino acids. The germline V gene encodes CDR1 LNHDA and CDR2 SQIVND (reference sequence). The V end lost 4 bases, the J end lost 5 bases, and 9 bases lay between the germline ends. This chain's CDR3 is CASSTGAHEQYF. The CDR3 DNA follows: TGTGCCAGTAGTACAGGGGCCCACGAGCAGTACTTC.

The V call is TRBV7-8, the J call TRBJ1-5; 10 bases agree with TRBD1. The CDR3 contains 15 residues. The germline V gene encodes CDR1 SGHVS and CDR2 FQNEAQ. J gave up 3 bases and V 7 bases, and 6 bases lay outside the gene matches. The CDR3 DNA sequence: TGTGCCAGCAACCCGGACAGGGGGAACAATCAGCCCCAGCATTTT. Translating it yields CASNPDRGNNQPQHF.

CDR3 loop: CASSQVGQPQHF. For the CDR3, the DNA is TGCGCCAGCAGCCAAGTAGGGCAGCCCCAGCATTTT. The chain is built from TRBV4-1 and TRBJ1-5; D is unclear. The V end lost 1 base, the J end lost 7 bases, and 5 bases lay between the germline ends. This CDR3 is 12 amino acids long. Germline loops: CDR1 MGHRA, CDR2 YSYEKL.